One and the same sample provided the 10 T cell receptor beta chains below, sequenced in a study of blood T cell repertoires in COVID-19. Assay: immunoSEQ multiplex PCR; the TCRdb copy retains only in-frame clones and omits some. This table has about 240,000 clones, around 86% appearing once. Material for sequencing was peripheral blood. These receptors came from a man of 80 years or more with acute or convalescent COVID-19.

The genes are TRBV19 and TRBJ2-7, with 8 bases that match TRBD1. V lost 5 bases and J lost 3; bases outside the gene matches: 6. CDR3 length: 14 residues. Per germline, CDR1 LNHDA and CDR2 SQIVND (reference sequence). CDR3 in DNA: TGTGCCAGTAGTTCTAACAGGGGGATCTACGAGCAGTACTTC. Translation: CASSSNRGIYEQYF.

The chain recombines TRBV4-2 with TRBJ2-7, with 8 bases fitting TRBD2. CDR1 LGHNA and CDR2 YNFKEQ come from the germline V gene. With 4 bases clipped from V and 3 bases from J, the junction kept 8 bases outside the gene matches. CDR3 length: 15 residues. The CDR3 region has the DNA TGTGCCAGCAGCCTCTCCGGGGGGGTCTACTACGAGCAGTACTTC. Encoded protein: CASSLSGGVYYEQYF.

The chain recombines TRBV29-1 with TRBJ2-2; possible D gene TRBD1, 6 bases. The CDR3 runs to 11 residues. The germline V gene has CDR1 SQVTM and CDR2 ANQGSEA. V was clipped by 8 bases and J by 6 bases, with 10 bases between them. The CDR3 DNA is TGCAGCTCCAGGGGCGCCGGGGAGCTGTTTTTT. Its protein product is CSSRGAGELFF.

V gene TRBV2 combines with J gene TRBJ1-4, with D maybe TRBD1 (5 bases). CDR1 and CDR2 (germline): SNHLY, FYNNEI. Between the trimmed V and J ends, which lost 5 bases and 7 bases, there was a span of 14 bases. The CDR3 has 14 amino acids. Written as DNA, the CDR3 is TGTGCCAGCAGTAGGGGACTTCGCGGTGAAAAACTGTTTTTT. Encoded protein: CASSRGLRGEKLFF.

The chain carries TRBV28 and TRBJ1-6; 8 positions match TRBD1. CDR1 MDHEN and CDR2 SYDVKM come from the germline V gene. V shed 6 bases, J shed 7 bases, and the junction held 2 bases outside the gene matches. This CDR3 is built from 13 residues. The CDR3 loop is CASRRQGNSPLHF. In DNA, the CDR3 is TGTGCCAGCAGACGACAGGGGAATTCACCCCTCCACTTT.

V and J are TRBV20-1 and TRBJ1-2; 8 nucleotides match TRBD1. Germline V lookup: CDR1 DFQATT, CDR2 SNEGSKA (reference sequence). The CDR3 contains 11 residues. The trim removed 6 bases at V and 8 bases at J, leaving 5 bases unmatched. The CDR3 region is CSASRQGGYTF. The CDR3 DNA follows: TGCAGTGCGTCCCGACAGGGGGGCTACACCTTC.

J is TRBJ2-3 and V is TRBV15; no clear D. CDR3 length: 15 amino acids. Germline assignment: CDR1 LNHNV and CDR2 YYDKDF (reference sequence). V was cut by 5 bases and J by 2 bases, with 14 bases left in between. This CDR3 reads CATSPLRWATDTQYF. The CDR3 bases are TGTGCCACCAGCCCGCTCAGGTGGGCCACAGATACGCAGTATTTT.

CDR3 protein: CASSPLHGTEAFF. The DNA for the CDR3 is TGTGCCAGCAGTCCGTTACACGGGACTGAAGCTTTCTTT. The rearrangement uses TRBV12-3 or TRBV12-4 and TRBJ1-1; D is ambiguous. V shed 5 bases and J shed 5 bases, with 12 bases lying between them. This CDR3 is built from 13 residues.

The chain links TRBV10-3 to TRBJ1-4, with TRBD1 matching over 7 bases. The length of the CDR3 is 14 residues. J gave up 8 bases and V 2 bases, and 5 bases lay outside the gene matches. CDR1 is ENHRY and CDR2 is SYGVKD in the germline V gene. The CDR3 here is CAISEAQGGEKLFF. CDR3 DNA: TGTGCCATCAGTGAGGCCCAGGGGGGAGAAAAACTGTTTTTT.

The J gene is TRBJ1-3, the V gene TRBV6-5; TRBD1 might be the D (6 bases). Germline V gives CDR1 MNHEY, CDR2 SVGAGI. The CDR3 runs 15 residues. Between the trimmed V and J ends, which lost 6 bases and 2 bases, there was a span of 14 bases. CDR3 in DNA: TGTGCCAGCAGCTTGCTGGGGGGGCCTGGAAACACCATATATTTT. As protein: CASSLLGGPGNTIYF.